This passage covers 3 T cell receptor beta chains from one sample sequenced in a study of PD-L1 blockade in urothelial cancer. Time point: pretreatment peripheral blood. The data were produced by immunoSEQ multiplex PCR, yet TCRdb's version contains in-frame clones alone and is incomplete. The sample has 60,000 or so clones; roughly 85% are singletons. Specimen: PBMCs, collected around atezolizumab (anti-PD-L1) treatment. The source of these receptors is a man aged 70 or older with urothelial cancer.

The CDR3 loop reads CASSARDTMNTEAFF. DNA for the CDR3: TGTGCCAGCAGCGCAAGGGACACCATGAACACTGAAGCTTTCTTT. The chain has TRBV9 and TRBJ1-1; D might be TRBD1 (6 bases). CDR3 size: 15 residues. The ends were cut back, 3 bases at V and 0 bases at J, with 12 bases in the middle. The germline CDR1 and CDR2 sequences are SGDLS and YYNGEE.

V and J are TRBV28 and TRBJ1-2; 7 nucleotides agree with TRBD1. The J segment lost 4 bases and the V segment lost 2 bases, leaving 10 bases of the junction unmatched. The germline gives CDR1 MDHEN, CDR2 SYDVKM. The CDR3 has 16 amino acids. The CDR3 sequence: CASSLPQRGLGYGYTF. The CDR3 DNA reads as TGTGCCAGCAGTTTACCCCAGAGGGGGCTGGGCTATGGCTACACCTTC.

This chain joins TRBV27 and TRBJ1-2; the D is unclear. V shed 2 bases and J shed 4 bases, with 26 bases lying between them. The CDR3 extends over 19 amino acids. Germline-derived CDR1 and CDR2 are MNHEY and SMNVEV (reference sequence). Here the CDR3 reads CASSLRPLILQSDFYGYTF. As DNA, the CDR3 is TGTGCCAGCAGTTTAAGACCCCTCATCCTGCAGAGCGACTTCTATGGCTACACCTTC.